Presented here are 5 T cell receptor beta chains from one specimen sequenced in a study of T-cell reconstitution after alpha-beta-depleted transplantation in children. This sample's TCRbeta library carried unique molecular identifier barcodes. TCRdb redid the calling of the PCR reads with MiXCR, one entry per CDR3 protein. The top ten hold just under 7% of the sample, which has approximately 91,000 distinct CDR3 sequences, roughly 7.7% seen once. Specimen: PBMCs from the stem cell graft donor, collected from the stem cell graft. These TCRs come from a human donor who donated a stem cell graft to a child with congenital amegakaryocytic thrombocytopenia.

This clonotype was seen many times. The rearrangement links TRBV6-5 to TRBJ1-2, with D possibly matching TRBD1 (6 bases). Per the germline V gene, CDR1 is MNHEY and CDR2 is SVGAGI. Between the trimmed V and J ends, which lost 6 bases and 8 bases, there was a span of 25 bases. The CDR3 is 16 residues long. CDR3 coding DNA: TGTGCCAGCAGCCAAAAGGTGGGGGGGGCAGTGGTCGGCTACACCTTC. Protein product: CASSQKVGGAVVGYTF.

This chain connects TRBV7-2 to TRBJ2-7; 7 nucleotides agree with TRBD1. V shed 5 bases, J shed 2 bases, and the junction held 9 bases outside the gene matches. Germline CDR1 is SGHTA and CDR2 is FQGNSA. CDR3 length equals 15 residues. The CDR3 protein is CASSRSGTETYEQYF. The CDR3 DNA follows: TGTGCCAGCAGCCGCTCCGGGACAGAGACCTACGAGCAGTACTTC.

This clonotype has a count of ten or more. V usage is TRBV4-2 and J usage is TRBJ2-3, with D unresolved. V shed 1 base and J shed 0 bases, with 8 bases lying between them. Germline V gene sequence: CDR1 LGHNA, CDR2 YNFKEQ. CDR3 length: 15 amino acids. CDR3 bases: TGTGCCAGCAGCCAAGTGACGGCTAGCACAGATACGCAGTATTTT. It codes for CASSQVTASTDTQYF.

In its sample, this clonotype was seen many times. The J gene is TRBJ2-7, the V gene TRBV20-1; D might be TRBD1 or TRBD2, each matching 5 bases. From germline, CDR1 is DFQATT and CDR2 SNEGSKA (reference sequence). This CDR3 region has 11 residues. The V and J ends lost 5 bases and 4 bases respectively, with 9 bases between them. The CDR3 is CSARDAYEQYF. The CDR3 region has the DNA TGCAGTGCTCGGGACGCATACGAGCAGTACTTC.

This clonotype was counted many times. The chain links TRBV20-1 to TRBJ2-5, with 7 nucleotides matching TRBD1. The CDR3 runs to 13 residues. CDR1 DFQATT and CDR2 SNEGSKA come from the germline V gene (reference sequence). V trimming: 6 bases; J trimming: 1 base; junction bases outside the gene matches: 5. DNA of the CDR3: TGCAGTGCGGGGACAGACCTCCAAGAGACCCAGTACTTC. Protein sequence: CSAGTDLQETQYF.